Following are 24 T cell receptor beta chains from one sample sequenced in a study of control samples from healthy donors and cancer patients. TCRdb's table, derived via immunoSEQ multiplex PCR, lists solely in-frame clones and lacks some. The repertoire holds 100,000 to 150,000 clones, nearly 90% seen once, with around 3% in the top ten. The sample comprised blood. The receptors were sampled from a man aged 45-60 years in good health.

The chain recombines TRBV5-1 with TRBJ2-7; D is undetermined. This CDR3 is built from 13 residues. V was cut by 2 bases and J by 3 bases, with 9 bases left in between. Germline lookup yields CDR1 SGHRS and CDR2 YFSETQ. As DNA, the CDR3 is TGCGCCAGCAGCTTTAGGGTGAACTACGAGCAGTACTTC. Protein product: CASSFRVNYEQYF. The variable domain in full, with the rest retrieved from reference TRBV5-1 and TRBJ2-7, is KAGVTQTPRYLIKTRGQQVTLSCSPISGHRSVSWYQQTPGQGLQFLFEYFSETQRNKGNFPGRFSGRQFSNSRSEMNVSTLELGDSALYLCASSFRVNYEQYFGPGTRLTVT.

This chain joins TRBV28 and TRBJ2-7; no clear D. The V end lost 2 bases, the J end lost 6 bases, and 11 bases lay between the germline ends. The CDR3 is made up of 13 amino acids. The germline V gene encodes CDR1 MDHEN and CDR2 SYDVKM. In DNA, the CDR3 is TGTGCCAGCAGTTTACTGAATTGGGGCGAGCAGTACTTC. Residues: CASSLLNWGEQYF.

The rearrangement links TRBV24-1 to TRBJ1-5; D unresolved. V was clipped by 1 base and J by 5 bases, with 8 bases between them. The germline V gene has CDR1 KGHDR and CDR2 SFDVKD. CDR3 length equals 14 residues. In nucleotides, the CDR3 is TGTGCCACCAGTGATTTTCCGGGTGATCAGCCCCAGCATTTT. Its translation is CATSDFPGDQPQHF.

V and J are TRBV28 and TRBJ2-7; no firm D call. Germline CDR1 reads MDHEN; CDR2 reads SYDVKM. Between the trimmed V and J ends, which lost 5 bases and 0 bases, there was a span of 11 bases. The CDR3 length is 14 residues. The CDR3: CASSPLLGSYEQYF. In DNA form, the CDR3 reads TGTGCCAGCAGTCCGTTATTGGGCTCCTACGAGCAGTACTTC.

This clone was observed a handful of times. The J gene is TRBJ1-2, the V gene TRBV9; D is unclear. Germline CDR1 and CDR2: SGDLS and YYNGEE. Trimming pared 4 bases from V and 4 bases from J, leaving 17 bases between. The CDR3 spans 15 residues. CDR3: CASSQARASTYGYTF. CDR3 in DNA: TGTGCCAGCAGCCAGGCGAGGGCGTCCACCTATGGCTACACCTTC.

In this sample, this clone turned up once. This sequence joins TRBV2 and TRBJ1-2; 10 nucleotides agree with TRBD1. Germline CDR1 is SNHLY and CDR2 is FYNNEI. CDR3 length: 16 amino acids. V shed 4 bases and J 8 bases; nucleotides not matched to a gene: 13. In DNA form, the CDR3 reads TGTGCCAGCAGTGGACAGGGGGCGGGCCCCCTTTTAGGCTACACCTTC. Translation gives CASSGQGAGPLLGYTF.

A remark on this clone: The sample holds other DNA sequences that translate to the same CDR3. The chain has TRBV12-3 or TRBV12-4 and TRBJ1-2; D is undetermined. The ends were cut back, 2 bases at V and 2 bases at J, with 6 bases in the middle. The CDR3 sequence is 13 residues long. The CDR3 region has the DNA TGTGCCAGCAGTTTACGAGGGAACTATGGCTACACCTTC. Its protein is CASSLRGNYGYTF.

Only one count was recorded for this clone. The V and J genes are TRBV7-9 and TRBJ1-6; D gene unclear. Trimming took 4 bases from V and 4 from J, leaving 11 bases between them. Germline V gives CDR1 SEHNR, CDR2 FQNEAQ (reference sequence). The CDR3 is 15 amino acids. CDR3 nucleotides: TGTGCCAGCAGCTCCGCCACCTTTTATAATTCACCCCTCCACTTT. As protein: CASSSATFYNSPLHF.

The chain is built from TRBV5-1 and TRBJ1-3; a weak D match, TRBD1 (5 bases). Germline CDR1 and CDR2: SGHRS and YFSETQ. Trimming took off 0 bases at V and 0 bases at J, with 13 bases between the two ends. The CDR3 covers 17 residues. The CDR3 DNA sequence: TGCGCCAGCAGCTTGGAGGACACGCGGTACTCTGGAAACACCATATATTTT. Its translation is CASSLEDTRYSGNTIYF.

The J gene is TRBJ1-5, the V gene TRBV28; D is uncertain. There are 12 residues in the CDR3. V was pared by 5 bases and J by 9 bases, with 11 bases between. Germline CDR1 and CDR2: MDHEN and SYDVKM. CDR3 nucleotide sequence: TGTGCCAGCAGTAAGGGAAAGGGGCCCCAGCATTTT. Residues: CASSKGKGPQHF. The full variable domain, with the rest looked up from reference TRBV28 and TRBJ1-5, is DVKVTQSSRYLVKRTGEKVFLECVQDMDHENMFWYRQDPGLGLRLIYFSYDVKMKEKGDIPEGYSVSREKKERFSLILESASTNQTSMYLCASSKGKGPQHFGDGTRLSIL.

With respect to this clone: Other DNA sequences in this specimen translate into the identical CDR3. The chain recombines TRBV6-5 with TRBJ1-4, with no clear D. Germline CDR1 MNHEY, CDR2 SVGAGI. This CDR3 has 15 residues. The V gene lost 2 bases and the J gene lost 0 bases, with 7 bases spanning the gap. CDR3 amino acids: CASSYSYATNEKLFF. DNA for the CDR3: TGTGCCAGCAGTTACAGCTATGCAACTAATGAAAAACTGTTTTTT.

The sample holds one count of this clone. The chain carries TRBV27 and TRBJ1-1; no clear D. Trimming removed 2 bases at V and 3 bases at J, with 16 bases between. Per the germline V gene, CDR1 is MNHEY and CDR2 is SMNVEV (reference sequence). The CDR3 is 16 residues long. CDR3 in DNA: TGTGCCAGCAGTTTAATAGCAGGCGGGGAGGACACTGAAGCTTTCTTT. Translated: CASSLIAGGEDTEAFF.

This clone was seen a single time. J is TRBJ1-4 and V is TRBV11-2; D unclear. This CDR3 has 16 residues. Between the trimmed V and J ends, which lost 5 bases and 2 bases, there was a span of 15 bases. Looked up from germline, CDR1 is SGHAT and CDR2 is FQNNGV. CDR3 in amino acids: CASSDVSRGTNEKLFF. As DNA, the CDR3 is TGTGCCAGCAGCGACGTCTCCCGGGGTACTAATGAAAAACTGTTTTTT.

The chain combines TRBV7-9 with TRBJ2-7, with D perhaps TRBD2 (7 bases). Germline V gives CDR1 SEHNR, CDR2 FQNEAQ (reference sequence). Trimming removed 8 bases at V and 5 bases at J, with 31 bases between. The CDR3 spans 18 residues. The CDR3 sequence is CASQSRPGRGGDSHEQYF. Written as DNA, the CDR3 is TGTGCCAGCCAAAGCCGGCCGGGTAGGGGGGGCGATTCCCACGAGCAGTACTTC.

The rearrangement uses TRBV9 and TRBJ2-7, with D possibly being TRBD1 or TRBD2 (6 bases each). This CDR3 is 15 amino acids long. CDR1 is SGDLS and CDR2 is YYNGEE in the germline V gene. V lost 0 bases to trimming and J lost 6 bases, with 16 bases between them. The CDR3 reads CASSVGPGAIREQYF. CDR3 DNA sequence: TGTGCCAGCAGCGTAGGGCCGGGGGCGATCCGCGAGCAGTACTTC. Using reference TRBV9 and TRBJ2-7 for the parts outside the CDR3, the full variable domain is DSGVTQTPKHLITATGQRVTLRCSPRSGDLSVYWYQQSLDQGLQFLIQYYNGEERAKGNILERFSAQQFPDLHSELNLSSLELGDSALYFCASSVGPGAIREQYFGPGTRLTVT.

V is TRBV3-1 (or the pseudogene TRBV3-2) and J is TRBJ2-7, with TRBD2 identical over 15 bases. The CDR3 extends over 14 amino acids. The junction had 4 bases not matched to a gene; V was cut back by 4 bases and J by 9 bases. The germline CDR1 and CDR2 sequences are LGHDT and YNNKEL (reference sequence). CDR3 region: CASSPGLAGGWQYF. The DNA for the CDR3 is TGTGCCAGCAGCCCCGGACTAGCGGGGGGGTGGCAGTACTTC.

The DNA for the CDR3 is TGTGCCAGCAGGTCTGAGGGTTCACCCCTCCACTTT. It yields the protein CASRSEGSPLHF. V and J are TRBV6-5 and TRBJ1-6; no clear D gene. The V gene's germline CDR1 is MNHEY and CDR2 SVGAGI. The CDR3 is 12 residues long. V lost 6 bases, J lost 9 bases, and 9 bases lay in between.

This clone was counted a few times. The chain combines TRBV5-6 with TRBJ2-7; possibly TRBD2 for D (6 bases). The CDR3 loop spans 16 amino acids. V lost 3 bases and J 5 bases, leaving 21 bases between the germline ends. Per germline, CDR1 SGHDT and CDR2 YYEEEE. The CDR3 is CASSSLWPGATHEQYF. Here the CDR3 DNA reads TGTGCCAGCAGCTCACTCTGGCCGGGAGCGACGCACGAGCAGTACTTC. The full variable domain, in which reference TRBV5-6 and TRBJ2-7 provide the parts outside the CDR3, is DAGVTQSPTHLIKTRGQQVTLRCSPKSGHDTVSWYQQALGQGPQFIFQYYEEEERQRGNFPDRFSGHQFPNYSSELNVNALLLGDSALYLCASSSLWPGATHEQYFGPGTRLTVT.

The chain joins TRBV28 to TRBJ1-1; a weak D match, TRBD1 (5 bases). Trimming took off 5 bases at V and 6 bases at J, with 13 bases between the two ends. The CDR3 is 13 residues long. Germline CDR1 MDHEN, CDR2 SYDVKM. The CDR3 loop reads CASSTPGAPEAFF. The CDR3 region has the DNA TGTGCCAGCAGTACCCCCGGGGCCCCTGAAGCTTTCTTT.

This chain uses TRBV28 with TRBJ2-7; a possible D gene is TRBD2 (7 bases). Germline lookup yields CDR1 MDHEN and CDR2 SYDVKM. This CDR3 contains 17 residues. The germline V and J ends were trimmed by 3 bases and 5 bases, with 23 bases remaining between them. CDR3 coding DNA: TGTGCCAGCAGTTTTGTCGGAGCGGCGTTAGGGGGGGACGAGCAGTACTTC. This gives the protein CASSFVGAALGGDEQYF.

V is TRBV6-6 and J is TRBJ1-5, with TRBD1 matching over 7 bases. Germline CDR1 is MNHNY and CDR2 is SVGAGI (reference sequence). The V gene end was trimmed by 3 bases and the J gene end by 5 bases; junction bases not matched to a gene: 10. The CDR3 is made up of 16 amino acids. The CDR3 protein is CASSYRRQGRDQPQHF. Written as DNA, the CDR3 is TGTGCCAGCAGTTATCGAAGACAGGGACGGGATCAGCCCCAGCATTTT.

V and J are TRBV9 and TRBJ2-3, with D possibly being TRBD2 (6 bases). The length of the CDR3 is 18 residues. Germline V gene lookup returns CDR1 SGDLS and CDR2 YYNGEE. V lost 0 bases and J lost 1, with 18 bases in between. In nucleotides, the CDR3 is TGTGCCAGCAGCGTAGGAGCTTATGGGCGGGGCGGCACAGATACGCAGTATTTT. Translated, it gives CASSVGAYGRGGTDTQYF.

J is TRBJ1-1 and V is TRBV2; no definite D call. V shed 6 bases and J shed 2 bases, with 10 bases lying between them. The CDR3 contains 13 residues. CDR1 is SNHLY, CDR2 FYNNEI, per germline. This CDR3 reads CASSPAPNTEAFF. The CDR3 nucleotides read TGTGCCAGCAGCCCCGCACCTAACACTGAAGCTTTCTTT.

This clone occurred once. The chain uses TRBV4-1 and TRBJ1-2; D may be TRBD1 (5 bases). The ends were cut back, 1 base at V and 4 bases at J, with 16 bases in the middle. The CDR3 has 16 residues. The germline CDR1 and CDR2 sequences are MGHRA and YSYEKL. The CDR3 reads CASSQATGRVGYGYTF. The CDR3 DNA follows: TGCGCCAGCAGCCAAGCCACGGGCAGGGTGGGCTATGGCTACACCTTC.